This T cell receptor beta chain was recorded in a study of cytomegalovirus exposure and HLA in healthy donors. The PCR ran on 60 Vbeta and 13 Jbeta primers. This table comes from immunoSEQ multiplex PCR, and its TCRdb copy is limited to in-frame clones, with some not included. The sample consists of around 160,000 clones, approximately 79% of them appearing once. CDR1 and CDR2 from the germline V gene are MGHRA and YSYEKL. This CDR3 comprises 16 residues. V was shortened by 4 bases and J by 1 base, with 17 bases between the two germline ends. Donors counted as nominally healthy when sampled, yet unrecorded immune exposures were likely.

Material: PBMCs. The receptor comes from a woman aged 40 to 50 in good health and CMV-seropositive. V gene TRBV4-1 combines with J gene TRBJ2-7; weak D call: TRBD1 (5 bases). The CDR3: CASSLTTAVLSYEQYF. CDR3 nucleotides: TGCGCCAGCAGCCTGACGACAGCAGTCTTATCCTACGAGCAGTACTTC.